The 8 T cell receptor beta chains presented below share a single source sample, sequenced in a study of cytomegalovirus exposure and HLA in healthy donors (TCRdb year 2017). The receptor library was made with the immunoSEQ multiplex PCR assay. For the multiplex PCR, a mixture combining 60 forward primers for TCR Vbeta segments and 13 reverse primers for TCR Jbeta segments was used. The immuneACCESS repertoire file appears here via TCRdb, limited to in-frame rearrangements. These files lack a portion of the clones; in checked studies, under half of the deficit traces to unresolved V genes, and the cause of the others is not known. This sample is represented by around 280,000 clones; around nine tenths of them were singletons. About 2% of the sample belongs to the ten largest clones. Sequencing was carried out using PBMCs. The receptors were gathered from a woman aged 18-29 years in good health and CMV-seronegative.

The chain recombines TRBV4-2 with TRBJ1-2; D may be TRBD1 (5 bases). Looked up from germline, CDR1 is LGHNA and CDR2 is YNFKEQ. Trimming took 1 base from V and 4 from J, leaving 16 bases between them. The CDR3 contains 16 residues. The CDR3 bases are TGTGCCAGCAGCCAAGCTCAGGGTCAGGTTGGCTATGGCTACACCTTC. This gives the protein CASSQAQGQVGYGYTF.

The chain recombines TRBV27 with TRBJ2-7; weak D call: TRBD1 (5 bases). Trimming shortened V by 2 bases and J by 3 bases, and 8 bases separated the two germline ends. CDR3 length: 13 residues. From germline, CDR1 is MNHEY and CDR2 SMNVEV (reference sequence). This CDR3 reads CASSLAGLYEQYF. The DNA of the CDR3 is TGTGCCAGCAGTTTAGCAGGGCTCTACGAGCAGTACTTC.

The rearrangement uses TRBV5-6 and TRBJ2-7; possibly TRBD2 for D (6 bases). The CDR3 runs 16 residues. V gave up 0 bases and J gave up 0 bases, with 13 bases separating them. Germline values: CDR1 SGHDT, CDR2 YYEEEE. This CDR3 is CASSLASEWSSYEQYF. The CDR3 nucleotides are TGTGCCAGCAGCTTGGCTAGCGAGTGGAGCTCCTACGAGCAGTACTTC. The full variable domain, with the rest looked up from reference TRBV5-6 and TRBJ2-7, is DAGVTQSPTHLIKTRGQQVTLRCSPKSGHDTVSWYQQALGQGPQFIFQYYEEEERQRGNFPDRFSGHQFPNYSSELNVNALLLGDSALYLCASSLASEWSSYEQYFGPGTRLTVT.

This clone was counted once. The J gene is TRBJ2-1, the V gene TRBV6-5; 12 positions match TRBD2. The CDR3 is 15 residues long. Trimming cost V 4 bases and J 4 bases; bases outside gene matches: 2. Germline V gives CDR1 MNHEY, CDR2 SVGAGI. DNA for the CDR3: TGTGCCAGCAGTTTGCTAGCGGGGGGGTACAATGAGCAGTTCTTC. Translating gives CASSLLAGGYNEQFF.

The V call is TRBV10-3, the J call TRBJ1-3, with D possibly being TRBD1 (5 bases). V was clipped by 9 bases and J by 0 bases, with 15 bases between them. From germline, CDR1 is ENHRY and CDR2 SYGVKD. The CDR3 consists of 15 residues. The CDR3 nucleotides read TGTGCCATTTCTCCCCTAGACAGCTCTGGAAACACCATATATTTT. This encodes CAISPLDSSGNTIYF.

The rearrangement uses TRBV13 and TRBJ2-7, with TRBD2 identical over 11 bases. The junction had 9 bases not matched to a gene; V was cut back by 6 bases and J by 2 bases. The CDR3 is 16 residues long. Per the germline V gene, CDR1 is PRHDT and CDR2 is FYEKMQ (reference sequence). CDR3 region: CASRPPSGGTPYEQYF. CDR3 bases: TGTGCCAGCAGACCTCCTAGCGGGGGGACTCCCTACGAGCAGTACTTC.

In this sample, this clone turned up once. The CDR3 spells CASSSRLAGETGELFF. In DNA form, the CDR3 reads TGTGCCAGCAGCTCCCGACTAGCGGGGGAGACCGGGGAGCTGTTTTTT. The V and J genes are TRBV9 and TRBJ2-2, with 12 nucleotides matching TRBD2. CDR3 length: 16 residues. V dropped 4 bases and J dropped 5; count of bases not matched to a gene: 6. Germline CDR1 SGDLS, CDR2 YYNGEE. Supplemented by reference TRBV9 and TRBJ2-2, the full variable domain reads DSGVTQTPKHLITATGQRVTLRCSPRSGDLSVYWYQQSLDQGLQFLIQYYNGEERAKGNILERFSAQQFPDLHSELNLSSLELGDSALYFCASSSRLAGETGELFFGEGSRLTVL.

This clone appeared a few times. This chain joins TRBV6-4 and TRBJ1-1; 8 bases are shared with TRBD1. V was pared by 7 bases and J by 3 bases, with 7 bases of the junction left unmatched. Germline V lookup: CDR1 MRHNA, CDR2 SNTAGT. The CDR3 runs 14 residues. DNA for the CDR3: TGTGCCAGCACCCGGGACAGGTGGGACACTGAAGCTTTCTTT. It translates to CASTRDRWDTEAFF.